This T cell receptor (beta chain) derives from a study of a mutant IDH1 vaccine in newly diagnosed glioma. Deletions cut 4 bases from V and 0 bases from J, with 10 bases between. CDR1 is SGHRS, CDR2 YFSETQ, per germline. The CDR3 runs to 14 residues. Time point reported: week 23, last vaccination. Every vaccine dose comprised 300 ug of mutant IDH1 20-mer peptide plus topical imiquimod. Using immunoSEQ multiplex PCR, the repertoire was profiled, and TCRdb retains in-frame clones only, with some absent. This sample has tens of thousands of clones, with approximately 80% found just once. With regard to this clone: Its antigen is unidentified. Additional DNA sequences in this sample encode the identical CDR3.

The material was PBMCs, obtained from a glioma patient whose treatment included an IDH1 peptide vaccine. This clonotype was sampled from a man aged 40-55 years with glioma. The chain combines TRBV5-1 with TRBJ1-1; D perhaps matches TRBD1 (6 bases). CDR3: CASSSGQLNTEAFF. The CDR3 coding sequence is TGCGCCAGCAGCAGTGGACAGTTGAACACTGAAGCTTTCTTT.